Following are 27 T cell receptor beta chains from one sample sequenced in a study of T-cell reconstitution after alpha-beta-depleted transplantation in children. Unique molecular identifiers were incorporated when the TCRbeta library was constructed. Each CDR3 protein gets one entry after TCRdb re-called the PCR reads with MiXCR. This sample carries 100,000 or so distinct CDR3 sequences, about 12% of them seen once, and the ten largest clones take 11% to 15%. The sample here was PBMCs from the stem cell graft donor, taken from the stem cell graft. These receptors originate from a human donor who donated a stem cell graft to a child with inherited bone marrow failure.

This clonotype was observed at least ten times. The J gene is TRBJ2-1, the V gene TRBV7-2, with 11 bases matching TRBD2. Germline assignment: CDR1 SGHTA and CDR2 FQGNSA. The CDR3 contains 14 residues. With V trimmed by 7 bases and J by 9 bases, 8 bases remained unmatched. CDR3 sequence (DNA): TGTGCCAGCACCTCACTAGCGGGAGAGGGTGAGCAGTTCTTC. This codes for CASTSLAGEGEQFF.

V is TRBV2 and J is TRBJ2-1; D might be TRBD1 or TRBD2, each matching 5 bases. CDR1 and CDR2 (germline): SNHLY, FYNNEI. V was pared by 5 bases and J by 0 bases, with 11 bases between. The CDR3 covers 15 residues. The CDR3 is CASSLRESSYNEQFF. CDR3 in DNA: TGTGCCAGCAGTCTCAGGGAGAGCTCCTACAATGAGCAGTTCTTC. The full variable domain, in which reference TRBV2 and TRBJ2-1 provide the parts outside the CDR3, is EPEVTQTPSHQVTQMGQEVILRCVPISNHLYFYWYRQILGQKVEFLVSFYNNEISEKSEIFDDQFSVERPDGSNFTLKIRSTKLEDSAMYFCASSLRESSYNEQFFGPGTRLTVL.

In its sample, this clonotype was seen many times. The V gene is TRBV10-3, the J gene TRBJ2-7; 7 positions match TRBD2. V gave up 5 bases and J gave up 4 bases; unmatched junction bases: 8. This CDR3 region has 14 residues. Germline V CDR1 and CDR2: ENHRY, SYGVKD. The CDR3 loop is CAISITSEGYEQYF. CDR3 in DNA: TGTGCCATCAGTATAACTAGCGAAGGGTACGAGCAGTACTTC.

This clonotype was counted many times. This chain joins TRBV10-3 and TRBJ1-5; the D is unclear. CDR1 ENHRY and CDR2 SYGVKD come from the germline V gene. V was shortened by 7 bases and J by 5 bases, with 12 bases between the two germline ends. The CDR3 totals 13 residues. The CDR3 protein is CAITWGLDQPQHF. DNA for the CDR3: TGTGCCATCACCTGGGGTTTGGATCAGCCCCAGCATTTT.

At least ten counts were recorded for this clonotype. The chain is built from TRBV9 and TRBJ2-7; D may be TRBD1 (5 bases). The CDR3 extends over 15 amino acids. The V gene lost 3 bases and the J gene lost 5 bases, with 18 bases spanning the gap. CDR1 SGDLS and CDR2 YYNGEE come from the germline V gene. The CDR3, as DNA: TGTGCCAGCAGCGCCCAGGGAATAGTGGTCAACGAGCAGTACTTC. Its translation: CASSAQGIVVNEQYF. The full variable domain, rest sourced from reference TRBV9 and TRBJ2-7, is DSGVTQTPKHLITATGQRVTLRCSPRSGDLSVYWYQQSLDQGLQFLIQYYNGEERAKGNILERFSAQQFPDLHSELNLSSLELGDSALYFCASSAQGIVVNEQYFGPGTRLTVT.

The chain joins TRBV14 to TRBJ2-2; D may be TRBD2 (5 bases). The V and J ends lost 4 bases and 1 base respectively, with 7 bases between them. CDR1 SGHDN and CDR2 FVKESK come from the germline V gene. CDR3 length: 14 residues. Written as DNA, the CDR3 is TGTGCCAGCAGCCGGACTCTGAACACCGGGGAGCTGTTTTTT. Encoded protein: CASSRTLNTGELFF.

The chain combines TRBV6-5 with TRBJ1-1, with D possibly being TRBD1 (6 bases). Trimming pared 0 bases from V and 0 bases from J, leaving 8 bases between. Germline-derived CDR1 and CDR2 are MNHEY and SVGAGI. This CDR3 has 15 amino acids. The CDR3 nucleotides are TGTGCCAGCAGTTACTCGAACAGGGTGAACACTGAAGCTTTCTTT. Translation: CASSYSNRVNTEAFF.

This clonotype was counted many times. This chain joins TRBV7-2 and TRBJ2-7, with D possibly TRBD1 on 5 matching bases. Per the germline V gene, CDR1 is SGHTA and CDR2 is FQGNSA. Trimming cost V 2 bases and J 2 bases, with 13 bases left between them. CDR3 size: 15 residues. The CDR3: CASSLRPAGTYEQYF. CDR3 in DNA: TGTGCCAGCAGCTTAAGGCCCGCAGGGACCTACGAGCAGTACTTC.

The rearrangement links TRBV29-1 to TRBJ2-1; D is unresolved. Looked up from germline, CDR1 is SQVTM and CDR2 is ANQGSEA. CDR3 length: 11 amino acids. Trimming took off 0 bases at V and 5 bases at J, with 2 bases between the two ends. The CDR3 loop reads CSVEDHNEQFF. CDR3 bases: TGCAGCGTTGAAGACCACAATGAGCAGTTCTTC.

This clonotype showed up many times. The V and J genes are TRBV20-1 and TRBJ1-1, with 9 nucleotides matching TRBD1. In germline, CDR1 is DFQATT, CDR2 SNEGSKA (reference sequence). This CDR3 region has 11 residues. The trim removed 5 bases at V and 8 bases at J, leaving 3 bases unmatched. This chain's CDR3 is CSARDRVEAFF. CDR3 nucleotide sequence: TGCAGTGCTCGGGACAGGGTAGAAGCTTTCTTT.

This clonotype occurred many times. CDR3: CASSHNMRHEQYF. Written as DNA, the CDR3 is TGTGCCAGCAGCCACAACATGCGCCACGAGCAGTACTTC. This chain joins TRBV3-1 and TRBJ2-7; D is undetermined. Trimming pared 3 bases from V and 5 bases from J, leaving 11 bases between. This CDR3 comprises 13 residues. Germline V gives CDR1 LGHDT, CDR2 YNNKEL (reference sequence).

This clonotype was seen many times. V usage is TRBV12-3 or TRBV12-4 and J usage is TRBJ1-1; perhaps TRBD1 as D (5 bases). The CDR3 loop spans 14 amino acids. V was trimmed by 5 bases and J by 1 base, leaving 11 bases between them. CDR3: CASSNRDGNTEAFF. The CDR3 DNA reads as TGTGCCAGCAGTAACCGGGACGGGAACACTGAAGCTTTCTTT.

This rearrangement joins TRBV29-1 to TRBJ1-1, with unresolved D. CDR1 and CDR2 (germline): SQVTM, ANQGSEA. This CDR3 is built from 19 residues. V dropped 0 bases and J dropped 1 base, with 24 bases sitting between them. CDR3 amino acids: CSVEDLPKGPSPWNTEAFF. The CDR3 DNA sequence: TGCAGCGTTGAAGATCTCCCGAAAGGTCCTTCCCCTTGGAACACTGAAGCTTTCTTT.

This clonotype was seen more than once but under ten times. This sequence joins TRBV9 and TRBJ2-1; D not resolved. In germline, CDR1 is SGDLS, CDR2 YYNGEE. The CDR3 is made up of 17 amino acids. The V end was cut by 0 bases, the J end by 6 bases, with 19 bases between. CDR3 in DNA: TGTGCCAGCAGCGTAGGACTGACCCCGTACCTGGCCAATGAGCAGTTCTTC. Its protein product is CASSVGLTPYLANEQFF.

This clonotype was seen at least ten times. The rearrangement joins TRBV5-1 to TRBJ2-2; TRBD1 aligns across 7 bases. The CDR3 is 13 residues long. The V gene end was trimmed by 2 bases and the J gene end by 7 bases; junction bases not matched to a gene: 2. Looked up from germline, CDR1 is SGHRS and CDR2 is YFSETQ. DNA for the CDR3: TGCGCCAGCAGCTTCCAGGGGGTCGGGGAGCTGTTTTTT. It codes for CASSFQGVGELFF. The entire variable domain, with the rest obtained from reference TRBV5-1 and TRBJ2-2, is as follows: KAGVTQTPRYLIKTRGQQVTLSCSPISGHRSVSWYQQTPGQGLQFLFEYFSETQRNKGNFPGRFSGRQFSNSRSEMNVSTLELGDSALYLCASSFQGVGELFFGEGSRLTVL.

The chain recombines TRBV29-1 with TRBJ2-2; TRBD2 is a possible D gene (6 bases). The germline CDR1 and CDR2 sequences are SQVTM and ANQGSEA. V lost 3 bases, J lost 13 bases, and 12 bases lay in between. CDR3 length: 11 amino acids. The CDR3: CSVEEGRRLFF. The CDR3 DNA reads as TGCAGCGTTGAGGAGGGGCGCAGGCTGTTTTTT.

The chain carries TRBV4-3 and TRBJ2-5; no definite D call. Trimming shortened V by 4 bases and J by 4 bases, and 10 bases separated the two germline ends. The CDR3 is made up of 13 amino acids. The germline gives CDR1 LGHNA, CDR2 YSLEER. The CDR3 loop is CASSLDTRETQYF. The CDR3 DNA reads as TGCGCCAGCAGCCTAGACACCCGAGAGACCCAGTACTTC.

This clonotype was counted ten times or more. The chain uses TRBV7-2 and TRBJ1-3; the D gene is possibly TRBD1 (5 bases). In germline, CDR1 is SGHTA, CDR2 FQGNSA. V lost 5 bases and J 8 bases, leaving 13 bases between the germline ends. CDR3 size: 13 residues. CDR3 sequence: CASSAQTVDTIYF. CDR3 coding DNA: TGTGCCAGCAGCGCGCAGACAGTAGACACCATATATTTT.

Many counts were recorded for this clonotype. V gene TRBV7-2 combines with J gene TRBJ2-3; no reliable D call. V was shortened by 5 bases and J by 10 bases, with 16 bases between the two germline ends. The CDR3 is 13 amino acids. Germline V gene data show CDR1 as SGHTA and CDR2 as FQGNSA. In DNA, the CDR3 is TGTGCCAGCAGCGCTCCCGGCCCCCAAGCGCAGTATTTT. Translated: CASSAPGPQAQYF. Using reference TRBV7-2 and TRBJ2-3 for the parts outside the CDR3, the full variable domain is GAGVSQSPSNKVTEKGKDVELRCDPISGHTALYWYRQSLGQGLEFLIYFQGNSAPDKSGLPSDRFSAERTGGSVSTLTIQRTQQEDSAVYLCASSAPGPQAQYFGPGTRLTVL.

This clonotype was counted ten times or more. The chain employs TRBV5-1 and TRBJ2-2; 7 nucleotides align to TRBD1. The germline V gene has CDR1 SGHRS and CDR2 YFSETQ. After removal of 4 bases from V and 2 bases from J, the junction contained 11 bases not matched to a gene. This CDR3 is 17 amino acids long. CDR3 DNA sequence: TGCGCCAGCAGCATGAGACGACAGGGTGGCAACACCGGGGAGCTGTTTTTT. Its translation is CASSMRRQGGNTGELFF.

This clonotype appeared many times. The CDR3 nucleotides are TGTGCCAGCAGCTTAGAGTTAGCGGGAGAGCAGTTCTTC. It codes for CASSLELAGEQFF. This chain uses TRBV7-2 with TRBJ2-1; 8 bases agree with TRBD2. Germline V gene lookup returns CDR1 SGHTA and CDR2 FQGNSA. The CDR3 has 13 amino acids. V gave up 1 base and J gave up 10 bases; unmatched junction bases: 3.

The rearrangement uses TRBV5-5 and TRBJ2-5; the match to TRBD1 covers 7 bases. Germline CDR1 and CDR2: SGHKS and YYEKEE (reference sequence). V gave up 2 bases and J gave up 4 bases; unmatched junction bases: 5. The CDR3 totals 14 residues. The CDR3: CASSFPQGSETQYF. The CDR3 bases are TGTGCCAGCAGCTTCCCACAGGGGTCAGAGACCCAGTACTTC.

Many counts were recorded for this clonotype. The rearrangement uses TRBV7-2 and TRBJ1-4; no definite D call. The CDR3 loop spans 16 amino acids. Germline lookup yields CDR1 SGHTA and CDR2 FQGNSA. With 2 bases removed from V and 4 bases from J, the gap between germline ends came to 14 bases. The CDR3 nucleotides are TGTGCCAGCAGCTTACTACCCGGGCTCCTTAATGAAAAACTGTTTTTT. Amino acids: CASSLLPGLLNEKLFF.

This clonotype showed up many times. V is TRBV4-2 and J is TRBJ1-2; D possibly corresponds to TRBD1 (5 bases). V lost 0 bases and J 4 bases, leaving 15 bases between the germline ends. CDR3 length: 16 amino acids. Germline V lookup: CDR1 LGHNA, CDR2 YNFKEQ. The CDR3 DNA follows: TGTGCCAGCAGCCAAGATGGGGCTGGGACCCTCTATGGCTACACCTTC. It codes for CASSQDGAGTLYGYTF.

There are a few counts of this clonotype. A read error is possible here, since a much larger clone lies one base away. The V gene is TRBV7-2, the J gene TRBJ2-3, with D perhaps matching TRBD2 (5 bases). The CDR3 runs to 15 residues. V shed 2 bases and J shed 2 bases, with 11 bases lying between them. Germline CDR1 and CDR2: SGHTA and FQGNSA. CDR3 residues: CASSLRAATTDTQYF. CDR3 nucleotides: TGTGCCAGCAGCTTAAGAGCGGCTACCACAGATACGCAGTATTTT.

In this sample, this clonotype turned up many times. This chain's CDR3 is CASSPGDIDYNEQFF. The CDR3 DNA reads TGTGCCAGCAGCCCCGGGGACATCGACTACAATGAGCAGTTCTTC. The chain couples TRBV12-3 or TRBV12-4 to TRBJ2-1, with D perhaps TRBD1 (6 bases). The CDR3 runs 15 residues. Trimming removed 6 bases at V and 3 bases at J, with 15 bases between.

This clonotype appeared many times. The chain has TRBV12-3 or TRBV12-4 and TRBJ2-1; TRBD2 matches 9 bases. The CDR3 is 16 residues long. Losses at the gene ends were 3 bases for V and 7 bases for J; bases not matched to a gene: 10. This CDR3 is CASSFPAGGPRNEQFF. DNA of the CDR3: TGTGCCAGCAGTTTCCCCGCGGGGGGGCCGCGGAATGAGCAGTTCTTC.